The 17 T cell receptor beta chains below come from one sample, sequenced in a study of T cells in Graves' hyperthyroidism and ophthalmopathy. TCR beta CDR3 regions were amplified from RNA transcripts. HTBI primers were employed in a first-round RT-PCR of the TCR CDR3. From the multiplex PCR reads, TCRdb called clonotypes with MiXCR, one entry per CDR3 protein. The sample carries around 400,000 distinct CDR3 sequences, roughly 13% recorded once. Sequenced input: blood. All receptors come from a woman aged 18-29 years with Graves' hyperthyroidism.

The chain couples TRBV5-1 to TRBJ2-7, with no clear D. The CDR3 runs to 13 residues. Germline loops: CDR1 SGHRS, CDR2 YFSETQ. V was clipped by 2 bases and J by 3 bases, with 9 bases between them. CDR3 nucleotides: TGCGCCAGCAGCTTACTGTTCATCTACGAGCAGTACTTC. As protein: CASSLLFIYEQYF.

This clonotype was counted many times. The genes are TRBV28 and TRBJ1-2; no firm D call. Germline V gene lookup returns CDR1 MDHEN and CDR2 SYDVKM. The CDR3 is made up of 14 amino acids. V shed 3 bases and J shed 5 bases, with 13 bases lying between them. This CDR3 is CASSLEPSLYGYTF. The CDR3 nucleotides are TGTGCCAGCAGTTTGGAGCCCAGCCTATATGGCTACACCTTC.

In regard to this clonotype: A read error may explain this, as a much larger clone is one base away. This chain joins TRBV6-6 and TRBJ1-6, with 7 bases that match TRBD1. Germline CDR1 and CDR2: MNHNY and SVGAGI (reference sequence). This CDR3 comprises 15 residues. As DNA, the CDR3 is TGTGCCAGCAGTTACTCGTCAGGGGGGAATTCACCCCTCTACTTT. Translation gives CASSYSSGGNSPLYF.

The chain has TRBV6-2 or TRBV6-3 and TRBJ2-5, with a tentative D call TRBD2 (7 bases). This CDR3 comprises 17 residues. The germline V and J ends were trimmed by 1 base and 3 bases, with 18 bases remaining between them. Germline CDR1 is MNHEY and CDR2 is SVGEGT. CDR3 sequence (DNA): TGTGCCAGCAGTTACTTGCAGCATAGGGGGGGAGAAGAGACCCAGTACTTC. This gives the protein CASSYLQHRGGEETQYF.

Ten or more counts support this clonotype. The rearrangement uses TRBV7-2 and TRBJ1-1; D call uncertain. Trimming left V 7 bases short and J 1 base short, with 10 bases between. CDR1 and CDR2 (germline): SGHTA, FQGNSA. This CDR3 has 13 residues. The CDR3 protein is CASTPRRNTEAFF. The CDR3 DNA is TGTGCCAGCACCCCCAGGAGGAACACTGAAGCTTTCTTT.

This clonotype has a handful of counts. The chain recombines TRBV19 with TRBJ1-1; possible D gene TRBD1, 5 bases. CDR1 is LNHDA, CDR2 SQIVND, per germline (reference sequence). The ends were cut back, 7 bases at V and 0 bases at J, with 12 bases in the middle. This CDR3 has 14 residues. CDR3 sequence: CASTDGQLNTEAFF. The CDR3 nucleotides are TGTGCCAGTACCGATGGACAATTGAACACTGAAGCTTTCTTT.

This clonotype was seen many times. V is TRBV20-1 and J is TRBJ2-7, with D possibly matching TRBD1 (6 bases). CDR1 DFQATT and CDR2 SNEGSKA come from the germline V gene (reference sequence). Trimming cost V 7 bases and J 0 bases, with 7 bases left between them. The CDR3 covers 11 residues. CDR3 nucleotides: TGCAGTGGGGACACCTCCTACGAGCAGTACTTC. It encodes CSGDTSYEQYF.

This clonotype occurred many times. The chain joins TRBV29-1 to TRBJ1-4, with a possible D match to TRBD1 (6 bases). The germline V gene has CDR1 SQVTM and CDR2 ANQGSEA. Trimming left V 4 bases short and J 3 bases short, with 15 bases between. CDR3 length equals 15 residues. The CDR3 loop reads CSVVVWGASNEKLFF. DNA of the CDR3: TGCAGCGTTGTGGTGTGGGGGGCTTCTAATGAAAAACTGTTTTTT.

The sample holds one count of this clonotype. Just one base apart from a much larger clone, this may be a read error. CDR3 in DNA: TGTGCCAGCAGTGGGAGAGGGTACAATTCACCCCTCCACTTT. Translation: CASSGRGYNSPLHF. The gene calls are TRBV6-1 and TRBJ1-6; no definite D call. Per the germline V gene, CDR1 is MNHNS and CDR2 is SASEGT. CDR3 size: 14 residues. Trimming took 4 bases from V and 7 from J, leaving 11 bases between them.

This clonotype was counted many times. The V gene is TRBV28, the J gene TRBJ2-2; no clear D gene. V was cut by 7 bases and J by 6 bases, with 15 bases left in between. The CDR3 is 14 amino acids. CDR1 and CDR2 from the germline V gene are MDHEN and SYDVKM. The CDR3 DNA sequence: TGTGCCAGCATCCCGAGCTCCTCGGCCGGGGAGCTGTTTTTT. Amino acid sequence: CASIPSSSAGELFF. The entire variable domain, with the rest obtained from reference TRBV28 and TRBJ2-2, is as follows: DVKVTQSSRYLVKRTGEKVFLECVQDMDHENMFWYRQDPGLGLRLIYFSYDVKMKEKGDIPEGYSVSREKKERFSLILESASTNQTSMYLCASIPSSSAGELFFGEGSRLTVL.

V and J are TRBV7-3 and TRBJ1-5, with 7 bases that match TRBD1. This CDR3 contains 14 residues. Trimming removed 3 bases from V and 6 bases from J; junction bases left unmatched: 5. Germline CDR1 reads SGHTA; CDR2 reads FQGTGA. Here the CDR3 reads CASSFGQVSQPQHF. CDR3 DNA sequence: TGTGCCAGCAGCTTTGGACAGGTTAGTCAGCCCCAGCATTTT.

This clonotype was detected a few times. Given a much more abundant clone one base away, this may be a read error. The V gene is TRBV7-8, the J gene TRBJ2-7, with D hard to call. CDR1 and CDR2 (germline): SGHVS, FQNEAQ. V lost 6 bases to trimming and J lost 2 bases, with 8 bases between them. CDR3 length: 12 residues. As DNA, the CDR3 is TGTGCCAGCAGTCAACCCCCCTACGAGCAGTACTTC. It yields the protein CASSQPPYEQYF.

This clonotype was recorded many times. The rearrangement uses TRBV18 and TRBJ2-3; 7 nucleotides match TRBD1. Trimming took 3 bases from V and 2 from J; bases not matched to a gene: 8. Germline-derived CDR1 and CDR2 are KGHSH and LQKENI. The CDR3 runs to 16 residues. The CDR3, as DNA: TGTGCCAGCTCACCCGCCGGGGACAGATACACAGATACGCAGTATTTT. This codes for CASSPAGDRYTDTQYF.

The V call is TRBV4-1, the J call TRBJ2-7; D possibly corresponds to TRBD2 (5 bases). Trimming removed 3 bases from V and 1 base from J, with 10 bases in between. In germline, CDR1 is MGHRA, CDR2 YSYEKL. This CDR3 region has 14 residues. Written as DNA, the CDR3 is TGCGCCAGCAGCCAGGGAGACACTTCCTACGAGCAGTACTTC. Amino acid sequence: CASSQGDTSYEQYF.

This clonotype was picked up many times. The rearrangement joins TRBV5-1 to TRBJ1-2; D might be TRBD1 (6 bases). CDR3 length: 15 amino acids. Germline CDR1 is SGHRS and CDR2 is YFSETQ. Trimming removed 0 bases at V and 7 bases at J, with 16 bases between. CDR3 DNA sequence: TGCGCCAGCAGCTTGGAGGGGGGGGCCGGGCGTGGCTACACCTTC. Residues: CASSLEGGAGRGYTF.

As regards this clonotype: It may be a read error: a sequence one base away is much more abundant. The chain recombines TRBV7-3 with TRBJ2-5, with TRBD2 identical over 15 bases. The germline gives CDR1 SGHTA, CDR2 FQGTGA. The CDR3 is made up of 17 amino acids. Written as DNA, the CDR3 is TGTGCCGGCAGCCCCGGGGGGGGGACTAGCGGGAGGCAGACCCAGTACTTC. Protein product: CAGSPGGGTSGRQTQYF.

This clonotype came up many times. In DNA, the CDR3 is TGTGCCAGCAGTCTTGAACGGGGCGCTAGCGGGGGGGCGGGAGAGCAGTACTTC. Translating it yields CASSLERGASGGAGEQYF. V gene TRBV6-1 combines with J gene TRBJ2-7; 12 positions match TRBD2. J gave up 7 bases and V 5 bases, and 18 bases lay outside the gene matches. Germline V CDR1 and CDR2: MNHNS, SASEGT. The length of the CDR3 is 18 residues.